The clone carrying this TCR beta chain was counted at least ten times. Specified time point: longitudinal time-point 1 (baseline). Healthy controls consisted of blood bank volunteers in Maryland, USA. The CDR3 extends over 16 amino acids. The germline V gene encodes CDR1 SEHNR and CDR2 FQNEAQ (reference sequence). Trimming at V came to 5 bases and at J to 3 bases, leaving 6 bases not matched to a gene. The sample originates from a study of neurological immune-mediated disorders. From the 5' RACE reads, TCRdb called clonotypes with MiXCR, one entry per CDR3 protein. The sample comprises tens of thousands of distinct CDR3 sequences, roughly 10% of which are singletons, and approximately 9.6% rests with the top ten.

Material for sequencing was PBMCs. The source is a man aged 25-45 years in good health. The chain recombines TRBV7-9 with TRBJ2-3; 12 bases agree with TRBD2. The CDR3 is CASSRLAGGSTDTQYF. The CDR3 nucleotides are TGTGCCAGCAGCCGTCTAGCGGGAGGGAGTACAGATACGCAGTATTTT.